This TCR beta chain derives from a study of vaccination and CD4 T cells after COVID-19. Across the whole study: The makeup of the convalescents was six males and four females, two of them Hispanic. Control cultures received a CEFX pool, an HIV-1 Nef pool, or no peptide.

The study sequenced cultured CD4+ T cell DNA using the Oncomine TCR Beta short-read assay. MiXCR was run by TCRdb on the PCR reads, yielding one entry per CDR3 protein. The data hold about 22,000 distinct CDR3 sequences, with around 62% observed a single time. The treatment was: roughly 10-day PBMC culture with coronavirus spike peptide pools or control peptides (ViraFEST assay). Negative selection purified CD4+ T cells after approximately 9 days of culture. V was pared by 0 bases and J by 3 bases, with 7 bases of the junction left unmatched. Looked up from germline, CDR1 is MNHEY and CDR2 is SVGAGI. The CDR3 is 17 residues long. Points on this clonotype: Antigen: not known.

The chain uses TRBV6-5 and TRBJ2-1; TRBD2 aligns across 8 bases. This TCR came from a human donor who received a COVID-19 vaccine. The sample was CD4+ T cells from blood, cultured in vitro, taken before SARS-CoV-2 vaccination. The DNA for the CDR3 is TGTGCCAGCAGTTACTCGCGCGGCGCGGGGGGCTACAATGAGCAGTTCTTC. As protein: CASSYSRGAGGYNEQFF.